The T cell receptor (beta chain) described here comes from a study of regulatory T cells in long-lasting Graves disease. As for the study in general: Positivity for TSH receptor antibodies plus over 5 years of antithyroid drugs meant persistent Graves' disease.

CDR3 regions were amplified by Arm-PCR using iRepertoire HTBI primers to build TCR beta libraries. MiXCR, applied by TCRdb to the multiplex PCR reads, yields one record per CDR3 protein. The sample records fewer than 550,000 distinct CDR3 sequences, roughly 21% being singletons. The sample's time point: persistent/refractory GD, antithyroid drugs over 5 years with positive TRAb. RNA from PBMCs was the source of the TCR library. Sequenced here: peripheral blood mononuclear cells (PBMCs), sampled when the disease was refractory, from a patient treated with antithyroid drugs. The clonotype originates from a female donor with Graves disease.

Here the CDR3 reads CASTSRQQETQYF. The DNA of the CDR3 is TGTGCCAGCACCTCGAGACAGCAAGAGACCCAGTACTTC. The chain links TRBV7-6 to TRBJ2-5; tentatively, D is TRBD1 (5 bases). The V end lost 7 bases, the J end lost 2 bases, and 11 bases lay between the germline ends. Germline assignment: CDR1 SGHVS and CDR2 FNYEAQ. The CDR3 spans 13 residues.